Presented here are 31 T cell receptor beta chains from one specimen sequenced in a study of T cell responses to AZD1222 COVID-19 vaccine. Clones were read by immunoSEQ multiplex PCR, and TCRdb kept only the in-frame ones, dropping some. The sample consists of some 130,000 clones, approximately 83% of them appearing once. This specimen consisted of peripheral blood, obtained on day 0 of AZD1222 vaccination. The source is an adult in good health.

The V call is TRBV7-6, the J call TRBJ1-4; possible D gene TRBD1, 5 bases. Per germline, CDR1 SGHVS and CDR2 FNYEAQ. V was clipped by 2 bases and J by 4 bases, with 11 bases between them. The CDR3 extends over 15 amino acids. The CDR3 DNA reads TGTGCCAGCAGCTTATTCGGGACGGTTAATGAAAAACTGTTTTTT. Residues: CASSLFGTVNEKLFF.

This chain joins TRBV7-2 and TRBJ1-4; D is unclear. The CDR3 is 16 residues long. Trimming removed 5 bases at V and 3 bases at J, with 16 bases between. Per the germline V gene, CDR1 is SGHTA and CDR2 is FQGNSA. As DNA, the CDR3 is TGTGCCAGCAGCACCTACGTCAGAAGGGCTAATGAAAAACTGTTTTTT. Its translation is CASSTYVRRANEKLFF.

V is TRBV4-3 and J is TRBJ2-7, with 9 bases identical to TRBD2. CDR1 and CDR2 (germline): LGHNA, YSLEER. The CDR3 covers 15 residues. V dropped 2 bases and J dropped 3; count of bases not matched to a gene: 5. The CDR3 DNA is TGCGCCAGCAGCCAAAATAGCGGGAGAGTCTACGAGCAGTACTTC. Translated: CASSQNSGRVYEQYF.

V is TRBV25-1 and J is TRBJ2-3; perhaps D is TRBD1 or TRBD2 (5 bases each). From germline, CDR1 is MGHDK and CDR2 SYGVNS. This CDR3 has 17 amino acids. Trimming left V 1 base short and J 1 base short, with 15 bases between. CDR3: CASSEWSGRGGTDTQYF. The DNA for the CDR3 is TGTGCCAGCAGTGAATGGTCGGGGCGTGGAGGCACAGATACGCAGTATTTT.

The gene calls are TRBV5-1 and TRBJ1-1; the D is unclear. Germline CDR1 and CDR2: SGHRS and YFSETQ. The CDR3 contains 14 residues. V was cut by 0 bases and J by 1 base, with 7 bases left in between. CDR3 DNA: TGCGCCAGCAGCTTGGAGCCAGCGAACACTGAAGCTTTCTTT. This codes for CASSLEPANTEAFF.

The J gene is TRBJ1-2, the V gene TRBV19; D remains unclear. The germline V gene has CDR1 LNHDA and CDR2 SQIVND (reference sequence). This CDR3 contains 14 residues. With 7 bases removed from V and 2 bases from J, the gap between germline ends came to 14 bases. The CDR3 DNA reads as TGTGCCAGTACCCCCCAACAGATCAACTATGGCTACACCTTC. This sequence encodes CASTPQQINYGYTF.

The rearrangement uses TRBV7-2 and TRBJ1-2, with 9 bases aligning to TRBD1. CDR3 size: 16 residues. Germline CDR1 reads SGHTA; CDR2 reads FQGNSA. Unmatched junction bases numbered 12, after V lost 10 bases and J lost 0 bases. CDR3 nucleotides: TGTGCCACCAAGCCGGGACAGGGAATTACTAACTATGGCTACACCTTC. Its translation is CATKPGQGITNYGYTF.

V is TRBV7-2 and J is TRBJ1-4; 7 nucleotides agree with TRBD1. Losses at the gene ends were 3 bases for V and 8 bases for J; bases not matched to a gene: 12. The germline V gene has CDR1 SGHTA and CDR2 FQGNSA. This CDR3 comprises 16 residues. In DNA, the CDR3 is TGTGCCAGCAGCTTTACAGGGGCTGCGGTCAACGAAAAACTGTTTTTT. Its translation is CASSFTGAAVNEKLFF.

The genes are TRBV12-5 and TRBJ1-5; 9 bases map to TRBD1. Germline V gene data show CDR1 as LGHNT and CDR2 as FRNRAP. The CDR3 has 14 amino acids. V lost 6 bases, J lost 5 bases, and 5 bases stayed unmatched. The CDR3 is CASGPGQGYQPQHF. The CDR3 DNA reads TGTGCTAGTGGCCCCGGACAGGGGTATCAGCCCCAGCATTTT.

The CDR3 protein is CASSEAGTDQETQYF. CDR3 sequence (DNA): TGTGCCAGCAGCGAGGCCGGGACAGACCAAGAGACCCAGTACTTC. The V call is TRBV6-5, the J call TRBJ2-5; 7 bases agree with TRBD1. This CDR3 has 15 amino acids. With V trimmed by 6 bases and J by 0 bases, 7 bases remained unmatched. Germline CDR1 MNHEY, CDR2 SVGAGI.

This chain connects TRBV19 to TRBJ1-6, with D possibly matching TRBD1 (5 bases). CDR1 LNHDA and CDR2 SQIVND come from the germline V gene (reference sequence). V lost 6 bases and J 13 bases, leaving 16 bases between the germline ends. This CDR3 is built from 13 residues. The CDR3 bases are TGTGCCAGTAGCGGACACTGGGTTTCCCCCCTCCACTTT. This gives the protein CASSGHWVSPLHF.

DNA of the CDR3: TGTGCCAGCAGCAAGAGCCCGGGGACCGTAAATCAGCCCCAGCATTTT. Protein: CASSKSPGTVNQPQHF. The rearrangement joins TRBV7-9 to TRBJ1-5, with D possibly matching TRBD1 (5 bases). Germline CDR1 is SEHNR and CDR2 is FQNEAQ (reference sequence). V shed 5 bases and J shed 4 bases, with 18 bases lying between them. The length of the CDR3 is 16 residues.

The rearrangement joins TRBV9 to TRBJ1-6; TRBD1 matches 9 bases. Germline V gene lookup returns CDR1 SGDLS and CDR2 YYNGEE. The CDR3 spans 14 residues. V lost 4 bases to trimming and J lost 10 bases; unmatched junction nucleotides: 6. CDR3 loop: CASSRTGGNSPLHF. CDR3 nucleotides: TGTGCCAGCAGCCGCACAGGGGGCAACTCACCCCTCCACTTT.

The CDR3 loop is CATIIQQGGSNQPQHF. In DNA, the CDR3 is TGTGCCACCATCATCCAACAGGGTGGGAGCAATCAGCCCCAGCATTTT. The chain recombines TRBV24-1 with TRBJ1-5; tentatively, D is TRBD1 (6 bases). Germline V gene lookup returns CDR1 KGHDR and CDR2 SFDVKD. This CDR3 is 16 amino acids long. Trimming removed 8 bases from V and 1 base from J, with 17 bases in between.

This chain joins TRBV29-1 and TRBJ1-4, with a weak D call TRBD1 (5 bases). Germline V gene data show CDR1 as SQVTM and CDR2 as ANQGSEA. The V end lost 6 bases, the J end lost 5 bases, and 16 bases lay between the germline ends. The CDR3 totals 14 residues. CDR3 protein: CSVQQGPGNEKLFF. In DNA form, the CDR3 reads TGCAGCGTCCAGCAGGGCCCCGGCAATGAAAAACTGTTTTTT.

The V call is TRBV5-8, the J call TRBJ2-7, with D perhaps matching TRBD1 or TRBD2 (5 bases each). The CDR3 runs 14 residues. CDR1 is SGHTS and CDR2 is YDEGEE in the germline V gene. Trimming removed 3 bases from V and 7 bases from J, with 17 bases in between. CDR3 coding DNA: TGTGCCAGCAGCTCCCGGGACCCTCTGTTTGAGCAGTACTTC. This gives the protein CASSSRDPLFEQYF.

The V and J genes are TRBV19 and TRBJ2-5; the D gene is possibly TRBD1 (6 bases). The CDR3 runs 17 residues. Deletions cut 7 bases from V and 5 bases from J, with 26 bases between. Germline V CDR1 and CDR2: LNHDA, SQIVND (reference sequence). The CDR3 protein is CASTSFPTGSGRETQYF. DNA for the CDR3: TGTGCCAGTACCTCATTTCCGACAGGCTCTGGTCGGGAGACCCAGTACTTC.

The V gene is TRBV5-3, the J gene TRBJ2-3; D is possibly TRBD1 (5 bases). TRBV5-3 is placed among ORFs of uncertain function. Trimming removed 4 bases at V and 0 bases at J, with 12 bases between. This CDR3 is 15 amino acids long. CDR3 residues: CARSLQTVSTDTQYF. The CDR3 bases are TGTGCCAGAAGCCTGCAGACAGTTAGCACAGATACGCAGTATTTT.

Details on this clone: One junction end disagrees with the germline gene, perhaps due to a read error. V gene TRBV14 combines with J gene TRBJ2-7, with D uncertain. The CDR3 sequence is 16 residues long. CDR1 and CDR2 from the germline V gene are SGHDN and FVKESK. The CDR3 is CASSPRLGPITLMIPF. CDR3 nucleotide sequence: TGTGCCAGCAGCCCCCGCCTCGGCCCCATTACCTTAATGATCCCCTTC.

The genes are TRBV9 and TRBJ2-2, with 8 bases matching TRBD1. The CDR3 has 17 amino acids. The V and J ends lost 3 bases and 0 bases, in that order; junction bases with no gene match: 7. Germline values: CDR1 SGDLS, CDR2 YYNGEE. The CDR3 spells CASSGPQGGSNTGELFF. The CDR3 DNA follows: TGTGCCAGCAGCGGGCCACAGGGGGGATCGAACACCGGGGAGCTGTTTTTT.

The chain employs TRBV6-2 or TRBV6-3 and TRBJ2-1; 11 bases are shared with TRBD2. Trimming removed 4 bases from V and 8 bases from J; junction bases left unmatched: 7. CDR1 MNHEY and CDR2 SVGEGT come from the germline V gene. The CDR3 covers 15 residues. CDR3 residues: CASSSNSGRGHEQFF. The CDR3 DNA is TGTGCCAGCAGTTCCAATAGCGGGAGGGGCCATGAGCAGTTCTTC.

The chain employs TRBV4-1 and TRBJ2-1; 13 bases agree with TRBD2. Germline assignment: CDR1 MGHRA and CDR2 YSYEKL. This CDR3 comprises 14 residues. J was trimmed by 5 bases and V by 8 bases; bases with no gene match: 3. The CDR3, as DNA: TGCGCCAGCGGAGGGACTAGCGGGAACAATGAGCAGTTCTTC. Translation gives CASGGTSGNNEQFF.

The CDR3 sequence is CAVGGNYGYTF. Here the CDR3 DNA reads TGTGCCGTCGGTGGGAACTATGGCTACACCTTC. V usage is TRBV27 and J usage is TRBJ1-2; no clear D. Trimming left V 11 bases short and J 2 bases short, with 9 bases between. The CDR3 extends over 11 amino acids. The germline gives CDR1 MNHEY, CDR2 SMNVEV (reference sequence).

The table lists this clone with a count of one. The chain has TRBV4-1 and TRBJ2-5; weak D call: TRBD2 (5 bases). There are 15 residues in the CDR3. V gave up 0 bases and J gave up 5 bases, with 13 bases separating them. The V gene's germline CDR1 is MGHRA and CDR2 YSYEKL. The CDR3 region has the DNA TGCGCCAGCAGCCAAGAATTTCTAGCAACGGAGACCCAGTACTTC. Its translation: CASSQEFLATETQYF.

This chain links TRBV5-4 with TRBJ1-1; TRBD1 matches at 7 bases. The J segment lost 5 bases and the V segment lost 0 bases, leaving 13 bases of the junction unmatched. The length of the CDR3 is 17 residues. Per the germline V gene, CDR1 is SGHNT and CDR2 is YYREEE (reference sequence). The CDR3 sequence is CASSLGGSQGIRTEAFF. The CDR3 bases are TGTGCCAGCAGCTTGGGGGGGTCACAGGGGATTAGGACTGAAGCTTTCTTT.

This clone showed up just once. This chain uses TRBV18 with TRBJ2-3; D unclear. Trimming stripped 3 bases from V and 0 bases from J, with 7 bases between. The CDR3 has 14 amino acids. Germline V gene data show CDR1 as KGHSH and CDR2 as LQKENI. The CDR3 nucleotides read TGTGCCAGCTCACCTTCAAGGAGCACAGATACGCAGTATTTT. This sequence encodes CASSPSRSTDTQYF.

Here the CDR3 reads CASSEFRTYGYTF. The CDR3 DNA is TGCGCCAGCAGTGAGTTTAGGACTTATGGCTACACCTTC. The chain employs TRBV10-1 and TRBJ1-2, with D unresolved. Trimming left V 1 base short and J 5 bases short, with 8 bases between. The germline gives CDR1 WNHNN, CDR2 SYGVQD (reference sequence). This CDR3 region has 13 residues.

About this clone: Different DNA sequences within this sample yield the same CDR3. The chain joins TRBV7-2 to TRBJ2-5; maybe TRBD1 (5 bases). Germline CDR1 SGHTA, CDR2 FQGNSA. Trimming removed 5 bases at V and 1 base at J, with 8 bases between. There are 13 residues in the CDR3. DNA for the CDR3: TGTGCCAGCAGCCATGACAGCCAAGAGACCCAGTACTTC. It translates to CASSHDSQETQYF.

CDR3 loop: CASSLNRNTEAFF. The CDR3, as DNA: TGTGCCAGCAGCTTAAACAGAAACACTGAAGCTTTCTTT. V is TRBV7-3 and J is TRBJ1-1, with D hard to call. In germline, CDR1 is SGHTA, CDR2 FQGTGA. Trimming removed 1 base from V and 2 bases from J, with 5 bases in between. The CDR3 runs 13 residues.

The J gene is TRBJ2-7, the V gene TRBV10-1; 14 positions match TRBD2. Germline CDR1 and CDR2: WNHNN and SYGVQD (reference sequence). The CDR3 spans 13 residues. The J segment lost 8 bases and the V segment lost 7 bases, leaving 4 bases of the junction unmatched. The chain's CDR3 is CASTGTSGGQQYF. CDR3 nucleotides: TGCGCCAGCACCGGGACTAGCGGGGGTCAGCAGTACTTC.

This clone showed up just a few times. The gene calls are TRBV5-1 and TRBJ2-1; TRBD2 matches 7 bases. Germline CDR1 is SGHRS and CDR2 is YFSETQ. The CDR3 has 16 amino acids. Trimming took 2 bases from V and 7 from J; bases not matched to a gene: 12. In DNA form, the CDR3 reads TGCGCCAGCAGCTTACTAGAGCGGGCCGGGGGGAATGAGCAGTTCTTC. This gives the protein CASSLLERAGGNEQFF.